The rows below give T cell receptor beta chains drawn from one sample of a study of human thymus T cells. The data were produced by immunoSEQ multiplex PCR, yet TCRdb's version contains in-frame clones alone and is incomplete. Of about 60,000 clones in the sample, approximately 93% are singletons; the top ten hold 5.5% to 7%. The specimen sequenced was blood. These receptors came from a boy in the first two years of life with a congenital heart defect but otherwise immunologically healthy. CDR3s include the opening cysteine and the closing phenylalanine or tryptophan. Fields, in order: J gene, D gene, V gene, clone size, CDR3 protein, CDR3 DNA. D genes are given only for firm matches. Part of the rows lack a size; the others show once, few, many or a class for expanded clones.

>TRBJ2-2|TRBD2|TRBV28|NA
CASSSGLAGATGELFF
TGTGCCAGCAGTTCCGGACTAGCGGGAGCCACCGGGGAGCTGTTTTTT
>TRBJ2-7|NA|TRBV7-2|NA
CASSLARLGYEQYF
TGTGCCAGCAGCTTAGCGCGACTAGGCTACGAGCAGTACTTC
>TRBJ1-5|NA|TRBV4-1|NA
CASSQEVRTDSNQPQHF
TGCGCCAGCAGCCAAGAGGTTCGGACCGATAGCAATCAGCCCCAGCATTTT
>TRBJ2-5|TRBD1|TRBV11-2|once
CASSLGTGQETQYF
TGTGCCAGCAGCTTGGGGACAGGTCAAGAGACCCAGTACTTC
>TRBJ2-7|NA|TRBV27|NA
CASALDSDYEQYF
TGTGCCAGCGCCCTAGACAGTGACTACGAGCAGTACTTC
>TRBJ1-2|NA|TRBV25-1|NA
CASSRTARLGYTF
TGTGCCAGCAGTCGGACAGCCCGCCTCGGCTACACCTTC
>TRBJ2-7|TRBD2|TRBV7-2|NA
CASTPTSGAPYEQYF
TGTGCCAGCACCCCGACTAGCGGGGCCCCCTACGAGCAGTACTTC
>TRBJ1-3|NA|TRBV7-9|NA
CASSMLSTSGNTIYF
TGTGCCAGCAGCATGTTATCAACCTCTGGAAACACCATATATTTT
>TRBJ2-5|TRBD2|TRBV6-4|NA
CASSERTSGAQETQYF
TGTGCCAGCAGTGAACGGACTAGCGGGGCTCAAGAGACCCAGTACTTC
>TRBJ1-1|NA|TRBV6-1|few
CASSLNRDTEAFF
TGTGCCAGCAGCTTAAATAGAGACACTGAAGCTTTCTTT
>TRBJ1-2|NA|TRBV5-4|NA
CASSLAGFTGGYTF
TGTGCCAGCAGCTTGGCAGGATTTACGGGGGGCTACACCTTC
>TRBJ1-2|NA|TRBV10-3|NA
CAISEWNRVPLNYGYTF
TGTGCCATCAGTGAGTGGAACAGGGTCCCCCTCAACTATGGCTACACCTTC
>TRBJ2-7|TRBD2|TRBV5-1|NA
CASSFTSGSSYEQYF
TGCGCCAGCAGCTTTACTAGCGGGAGCTCCTACGAGCAGTACTTC
>TRBJ2-7|NA|TRBV7-6|NA
CASSLEGWAYEQYF
TGTGCCAGCAGCTTAGAGGGCTGGGCCTACGAGCAGTACTTC
>TRBJ1-2|NA|TRBV2|NA
CASSGQLINYGYTF
TGTGCCAGCAGTGGACAACTAATTAACTATGGCTACACCTTC
>TRBJ2-4|NA|TRBV30|NA
CAWSSQGLKAKNIQYF
TGTGCCTGGAGTTCACAGGGTCTCAAAGCCAAAAACATTCAGTACTTC
>TRBJ2-1|TRBD2|TRBV7-9|NA
CASSLGTSGGNEQFF
TGTGCCAGCAGCTTAGGAACTAGCGGGGGCAATGAGCAGTTCTTC
>TRBJ2-7|TRBD2|TRBV6-4|NA
CASSDQSGTSGSYEQYF
TGTGCCAGCAGTGACCAGTCTGGGACTAGCGGTTCTTACGAGCAGTACTTC
>TRBJ2-5|TRBD2|TRBV2|once
CASSLGLAGIGQETQYF
TGTGCCAGCAGCTTGGGGCTAGCGGGGATCGGGCAAGAGACCCAGTACTTC
>TRBJ2-7|TRBD2|TRBV7-2|NA
CASSLVSAGGPFYEQYF
TGTGCCAGCAGCTTAGTATCGGCGGGGGGGCCGTTTTACGAGCAGTACTTC
>TRBJ2-7|TRBD2|TRBV5-1|once
CASSLGTSGSSYEQYF
TGCGCCAGCAGCTTGGGTACTAGCGGGAGCTCCTACGAGCAGTACTTC
>TRBJ2-7|NA|TRBV2|NA
CASSTGGLRYEQYF
TGTGCCAGCAGTACGGGGGGCCTTCGATACGAGCAGTACTTC
>TRBJ2-3|TRBD1|TRBV10-3|once
CATGTAVPYTDTQYF
TGTGCCACCGGGACAGCGGTCCCTTACACAGATACGCAGTATTTT
>TRBJ1-3|NA|TRBV1|NA
CTSSQREQGKTGNTIYF
TGCACCAGCAGCCAGAGAGAACAGGGTAAAACTGGAAACACCATATATTTT
>TRBJ1-5|NA|TRBV28|NA
CASSETGQPQHF
TGTGCCAGCAGCGAAACAGGGCAGCCCCAGCATTTT
>TRBJ2-3|NA|TRBV5-4|NA
CASSLAGGSTDTQYF
TGTGCCAGCAGCTTGGCCGGGGGTTCGACAGATACGCAGTATTTT
>TRBJ2-5|TRBD2|TRBV2|once
CASQLARETQYF
TGTGCCAGCCAACTAGCGAGAGAGACCCAGTACTTC
>TRBJ2-2|TRBD1|TRBV5-5|once
CASSRGQGNTGELFF
TGTGCCAGCAGCAGGGGGCAAGGGAACACCGGGGAGCTGTTTTTT
>TRBJ1-5|TRBD1|TRBV10-1|NA
CASSERDRRYSNQPQHF
TGCGCCAGCAGTGAAAGGGACAGACGCTATAGCAATCAGCCCCAGCATTTT
>TRBJ2-3|NA|TRBV6-5|once
CASSLRGAGAVDTQYF
TGTGCCAGCAGTTTACGGGGCGCGGGGGCAGTAGATACGCAGTATTTT
>TRBJ2-7|TRBD2|TRBV11-2|NA
CASSLAPTSGVYEQYF
TGTGCCAGCAGCTTAGCCCCCACTAGCGGGGTCTACGAGCAGTACTTC
>TRBJ2-2|TRBD2|TRBV4-2|NA
CASSQALVAGGAGELFF
TGTGCCAGCAGCCAGGCCCTAGTTGCGGGGGGTGCCGGGGAGCTGTTTTTT
>TRBJ1-1|NA|TRBV6-5|NA
CASSRLSSRTEAFF
TGTGCCAGCAGTAGGCTCAGCTCCAGGACTGAAGCTTTCTTT
>TRBJ2-2|NA|TRBV11-2|NA
CASSPWATGELFF
TGTGCCAGCAGCCCGTGGGCTACCGGGGAGCTGTTTTTT
>TRBJ2-2|TRBD2|TRBV5-4|NA
CASSLESGRSPGELFF
TGTGCCAGCAGCTTGGAAAGCGGGAGGAGTCCCGGGGAGCTGTTTTTT
>TRBJ2-3|NA|TRBV5-4|NA
CASSPSRTGKDTQYF
TGTGCCAGCAGCCCTAGCCGAACGGGAAAAGATACGCAGTATTTT
>TRBJ1-2|NA|TRBV11-2|NA
CASSLDRLDYGYTF
TGTGCCAGCAGCTTAGACAGGCTCGATTATGGCTACACCTTC
>TRBJ2-7|TRBD2|TRBV5-1|NA
CASSRWTSETYEQYF
TGCGCCAGCAGCCGTTGGACTAGTGAGACCTACGAGCAGTACTTC
>TRBJ1-2|NA|TRBV5-4|NA
CASSLGSRNSYGYTF
TGTGCCAGCAGCTTGGGATCCCGGAACTCCTATGGCTACACCTTC
>TRBJ1-5|NA|TRBV27|NA
CASSFGGRAQPQHF
TGTGCCAGCAGTTTCGGGGGGCGTGCTCAGCCCCAGCATTTT
>TRBJ1-1|NA|TRBV6-1|NA
CASPSASNTEAFF
TGTGCCAGCCCTTCTGCTTCGAACACTGAAGCTTTCTTT
>TRBJ2-5|NA|TRBV27|NA
CASRPPAGMVETQYF
TGTGCCAGCAGACCCCCGGCGGGGATGGTGGAGACCCAGTACTTC
>TRBJ2-5|NA|TRBV27|NA
CASSLSPVGTQYF
TGTGCCAGCAGTTTATCCCCCGTGGGCACCCAGTACTTC
>TRBJ2-7|TRBD2|TRBV6-1|NA
CASSAWRGRGYEQYF
TGTGCCAGCAGTGCTTGGCGCGGGAGGGGATACGAGCAGTACTTC